Listed below are T cell receptor beta chains from one sample, sequenced in a study of memory CD4+ T cells and cytomegalovirus serostatus. Libraries were prepared by immunoSEQ multiplex PCR; TCRdb keeps only in-frame clonotypes and omits some of them. The sample includes some 26,000 clones, about 80% of them seen just once. Material for sequencing was memory CD4+ T cells from blood. These receptor sequences come from an adult in good health and CMV-seronegative. Each CDR3 is given with its conserved first and last residue. The order of the fields is clone size, J gene, V gene, D gene, CDR3 protein, CDR3 DNA. The D gene is left open where the match is weak. Clone size appears in some rows only: once, few, many, or a class for an expanded clone.

>-|TRBJ2-1|TRBV11-3|-
CASSLAGEAYNEQFF
TGTGCCAGCAGCTTAGCTGGGGAGGCCTACAATGAGCAGTTCTTC
>-|TRBJ2-2|TRBV2|-
CASSAGNTGELFF
TGTGCCAGCAGTGCCGGGAACACCGGGGAGCTGTTTTTT
>-|TRBJ1-2|TRBV11-2|-
CASSPSNRAQGGYTF
TGTGCCAGCAGCCCTTCCAACAGGGCCCAGGGGGGCTACACCTTC
>-|TRBJ1-5|TRBV6-5|-
CASSYSRTNSNQPQHF
TGTGCCAGCAGTTACTCTAGGACTAATAGCAATCAGCCCCAGCATTTT
>-|TRBJ1-1|TRBV5-8|TRBD1
CASSAGQGWSTEAFF
TGTGCCAGCAGCGCGGGACAGGGCTGGAGCACTGAAGCTTTCTTT
>-|TRBJ2-1|TRBV7-2|TRBD1
CASSPTGRNEQFF
TGTGCCAGCAGCCCGACAGGGCGAAATGAGCAGTTCTTC
>-|TRBJ2-7|TRBV10-1|-
CASSESLDPTDLSYEQYF
TGCGCCAGCAGTGAGTCGCTTGATCCGACAGATCTGTCCTACGAGCAGTACTTC
>-|TRBJ1-1|TRBV5-1|-
CASSLGLVNTEAFF
TGCGCCAGCAGCTTAGGTCTGGTGAACACTGAAGCTTTCTTT
>-|TRBJ1-2|TRBV6-5|TRBD1
CASAALQGTNYGYTF
TGTGCCAGCGCGGCCTTACAGGGGACCAACTATGGCTACACCTTC
>-|TRBJ1-5|TRBV30|-
CAWSVLGGQGNQPQHF
TGTGCCTGGAGTGTACTTGGGGGGCAAGGCAATCAGCCCCAGCATTTT
>-|TRBJ2-7|TRBV4-3|TRBD2
CASSQGLAGYHEQYF
TGCGCCAGCAGCCAAGGGCTAGCGGGGTATCACGAGCAGTACTTC
>-|TRBJ2-7|TRBV29-1|TRBD1
CSVVKGTGTYEQYF
TGCAGCGTTGTAAAAGGGACAGGGACCTACGAGCAGTACTTC
>-|TRBJ2-5|TRBV29-1|-
CSGRDRVLETQYF
TGCAGCGGGCGGGATAGGGTTTTAGAGACCCAGTACTTC
>-|TRBJ2-2|TRBV7-2|-
CASSLSGGLNTGELFF
TGTGCCAGCAGCTTATCCGGGGGCCTGAACACCGGGGAGCTGTTTTTT
>once|TRBJ1-1|TRBV5-8|TRBD1
CASSWGTGNTEAFF
TGTGCCAGCAGCTGGGGGACAGGGAACACTGAAGCTTTCTTT
>few|TRBJ1-2|TRBV7-2|TRBD1
CASSSIYRGGKSGYTF
TGTGCCAGCAGCTCAATATACAGGGGCGGTAAATCTGGCTACACCTTC
>medium-sized|TRBJ1-1|TRBV19|-
CASSIRTENTEAFF
TGTGCCAGTAGTATACGGACAGAGAACACTGAAGCTTTCTTT
>-|TRBJ1-1|TRBV12-5|-
CASALEYEAFF
TGTGCTAGTGCCCTCGAATATGAAGCTTTCTTT
>-|TRBJ2-7|TRBV4-3|-
CASSQSNGPYEQYF
TGCGCCAGCAGCCAAAGTAACGGTCCCTACGAGCAGTACTTC
>-|TRBJ2-5|TRBV28|-
CASDSSGRSYQETQYF
TGTGCCAGCGATAGCTCCGGACGGTCCTACCAAGAGACCCAGTACTTC
>-|TRBJ1-2|TRBV27|-
CASSSFLARAFYGYTF
TGTGCCAGCAGCAGTTTCCTCGCTAGGGCCTTCTATGGCTACACCTTC
>-|TRBJ2-1|TRBV2|TRBD2
CASSRGVSSYNEQFF
TGTGCCAGCAGCCGGGGGGTCAGCTCCTACAATGAGCAGTTCTTC
>once|TRBJ2-5|TRBV30|-
CAWSRRLQETQYF
TGTGCCTGGAGCAGGCGATTACAAGAGACCCAGTACTTC
>once|TRBJ2-2|TRBV4-1|TRBD1
CASSQTGTGGVGELFF
TGCGCCAGCAGCCAAACCGGGACAGGGGGTGTCGGGGAGCTGTTTTTT
>few|TRBJ1-4|TRBV15|TRBD1
CATSLATGTNEKLFF
TGTGCCACCAGCCTAGCGACAGGGACTAATGAAAAACTGTTTTTT
>-|TRBJ2-6|TRBV4-1|TRBD1
CASSYLQGVGANVLTF
TGCGCCAGCAGCTACTTACAGGGGGTTGGGGCCAACGTCCTGACTTTC
>-|TRBJ1-2|TRBV28|TRBD1
CASSLSAGGSNYGYTF
TGTGCCAGCAGTTTATCGGCAGGGGGTTCTAACTATGGCTACACCTTC
>-|TRBJ1-4|TRBV4-3|TRBD1
CASRNIGGSGGEKLFF
TGCGCCAGCAGGAATATAGGGGGCTCGGGAGGAGAAAAACTGTTTTTT
>-|TRBJ1-1|TRBV5-5|TRBD1
CASSWTGARNTEAFF
TGTGCCAGCAGCTGGACAGGGGCGAGGAACACTGAAGCTTTCTTT
>-|TRBJ2-5|TRBV10-1|-
CASSAGVEETQYF
TGCGCCAGCAGTGCGGGGGTCGAGGAGACCCAGTACTTC
>-|TRBJ2-1|TRBV15|TRBD2
CATSRTIGTSGRGVHEQFF
TGTGCCACCAGCAGAACTATCGGGACTAGCGGGAGGGGTGTACATGAGCAGTTCTTC
>-|TRBJ1-2|TRBV10-3|TRBD1
CAISGQTGAIFYGYTF
TGTGCCATCAGTGGACAGACAGGGGCCATCTTCTATGGCTACACCTTC
>once|TRBJ1-5|TRBV7-8|-
CASSLAYGEGNNQPQHF
TGTGCCAGCAGCTTAGCATACGGCGAAGGGAACAATCAGCCCCAGCATTTT
>-|TRBJ2-5|TRBV15|-
CATSRDRWGETQYF
TGTGCCACCAGCAGAGATCGATGGGGAGAGACCCAGTACTTC
>-|TRBJ2-6|TRBV11-3|-
CASKAGGANVLTF
TGTGCCAGCAAAGCTGGCGGGGCCAACGTCCTGACTTTC
>few|TRBJ1-2|TRBV18|TRBD1
CASSPARGRLAYGYTF
TGTGCCAGCTCACCAGCCAGGGGGCGTTTGGCCTATGGCTACACCTTC
>-|TRBJ2-7|TRBV19|-
CASRSGWQNRVVDEQYF
TGTGCCAGTAGGAGCGGTTGGCAGAACAGGGTAGTGGACGAGCAGTACTTC
>few|TRBJ2-2|TRBV27|-
CASSLSRGSPPRELFF
TGTGCCAGCAGTTTATCTCGGGGCTCCCCTCCCCGGGAGCTGTTTTTT
>-|TRBJ2-7|TRBV7-8|-
CASSQDSGAYEQYF
TGTGCCAGCAGCCAAGACAGTGGAGCCTACGAGCAGTACTTC
>-|TRBJ1-2|TRBV6-5|TRBD1
CASSYREQGAGYGYTF
TGTGCCAGCAGTTACAGGGAACAGGGGGCCGGGTATGGCTACACCTTC
>once|TRBJ1-2|TRBV5-4|-
CASSLSTSNYGYTF
TGTGCCAGCAGCTTGAGCACCTCTAACTATGGCTACACCTTC
>-|TRBJ1-1|TRBV6-4|-
CARWVEAFF
TGTGCCAGATGGGTGGAAGCTTTCTTT
>-|TRBJ1-1|TRBV7-8|-
CASSLGTETEAFF
TGTGCCAGCAGCTTAGGGACCGAGACTGAAGCTTTCTTT
>-|TRBJ1-2|TRBV30|TRBD1
CAWSGDRGSGNYGYTF
TGTGCCTGGAGCGGGGACAGGGGAAGCGGCAACTATGGCTACACCTTC
>-|TRBJ2-5|TRBV5-1|TRBD2
CASSPGVAGGQETQYF
TGCGCCAGCAGCCCCGGGGTAGCGGGGGGCCAAGAGACCCAGTACTTC
>-|TRBJ1-1|TRBV29-1|TRBD1
CSVVGQGGTEAFF
TGCAGCGTCGTGGGACAGGGAGGTACTGAAGCTTTCTTT
>-|TRBJ2-1|TRBV7-2|-
CASREGWAAVEQFF
TGTGCCAGCAGAGAAGGGTGGGCAGCCGTTGAGCAGTTCTTC
>-|TRBJ2-6|TRBV5-1|-
CASRRDTSGANVLTF
TGCGCCAGCAGGCGGGACACCTCTGGGGCCAACGTCCTGACTTTC
>-|TRBJ2-3|TRBV2|TRBD2
CASSVTSGGAGNTQYF
TGTGCCAGCAGCGTGACTAGCGGGGGGGCGGGGAATACGCAGTATTTT